What follows is one T cell receptor (beta chain) and its context. Its target is unknown. J was trimmed by 3 bases and V by 4 bases; bases with no gene match: 14. The CDR3 loop spans 18 amino acids. The V gene's germline CDR1 is MDHEN and CDR2 SYDVKM. The data were obtained in a study of shared clonotypes between healthy human individuals. TCRdb's table, derived via immunoSEQ multiplex PCR, lists solely in-frame clones and lacks some. The repertoire includes under 850,000 clones, 85% to 95% of them detected once, and less than 25% sits in the top ten. CD45RO-negative, CCR7-positively selected cells formed the naive CD8 fraction, excluding terminally differentiated effector memory CD45RA+ cells. The study's findings and limits: Clonotype sharing among donors was thought likely to change with sequencing depth. Relative to clonotypes present in all four donors, those not shared had lower generation probabilities. In this cohort, only blood was sampled, and tissue repertoires likely differ. The study generally estimated greater richness for naive than memory subsets.

The sequenced sample was naive CD8+ T cells sorted from blood. V and J are TRBV28 and TRBJ2-2, with 7 bases lining up with TRBD1. The TCR originated in a man in his thirties or forties in good health. CDR3 sequence: CASSSPRMRTGDTGELFF. The DNA for the CDR3 is TGTGCCAGCAGTTCGCCTAGGATGAGGACAGGTGACACCGGGGAGCTGTTTTTT.